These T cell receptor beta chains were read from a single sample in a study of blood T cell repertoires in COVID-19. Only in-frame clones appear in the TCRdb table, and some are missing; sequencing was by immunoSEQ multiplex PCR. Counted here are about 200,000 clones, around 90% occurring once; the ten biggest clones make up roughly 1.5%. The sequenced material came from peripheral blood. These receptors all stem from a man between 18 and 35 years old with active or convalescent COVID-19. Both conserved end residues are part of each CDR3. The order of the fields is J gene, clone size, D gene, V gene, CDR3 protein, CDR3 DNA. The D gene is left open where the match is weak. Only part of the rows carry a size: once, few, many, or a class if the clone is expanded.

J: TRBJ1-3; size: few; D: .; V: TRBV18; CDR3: CASSPMIEAGNTIYF; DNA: TGTGCCAGCTCACCGATGATAGAGGCTGGAAACACCATATATTTT
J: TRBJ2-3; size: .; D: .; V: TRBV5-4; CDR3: CASSLFLESEGTQYF; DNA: TGTGCCAGCAGCTTGTTCCTAGAGTCGGAAGGTACGCAGTATTTT
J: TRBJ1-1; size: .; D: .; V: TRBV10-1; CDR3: CASSESATGTEAFF; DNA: TGCGCCAGCAGTGAGTCGGCAACAGGGACTGAAGCTTTCTTT
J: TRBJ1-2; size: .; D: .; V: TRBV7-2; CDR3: CASSFRLAGYTF; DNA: TGTGCCAGCAGCTTCAGATTGGCTGGCTACACCTTC
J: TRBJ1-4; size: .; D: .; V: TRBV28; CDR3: CASSFQLGGINEKLFF; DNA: TGTGCCAGCAGTTTCCAGCTGGGCGGGATCAATGAAAAACTGTTTTTT
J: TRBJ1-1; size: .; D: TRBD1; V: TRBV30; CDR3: CAWDQGARRSSDTEAFF; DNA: TGTGCCTGGGATCAGGGGGCGCGTAGGTCCTCGGACACTGAAGCTTTCTTT
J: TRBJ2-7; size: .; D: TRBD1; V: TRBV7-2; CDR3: CASSSRDRGVYEQYF; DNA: TGTGCCAGCAGCTCCCGGGACAGGGGTGTCTACGAGCAGTACTTC
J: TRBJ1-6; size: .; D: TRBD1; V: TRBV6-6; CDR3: CASSYSQGAYSPLHF; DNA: TGTGCCAGCAGTTACTCTCAGGGGGCATATTCACCCCTCCACTTT
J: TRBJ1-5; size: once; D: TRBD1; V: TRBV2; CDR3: CASRGQGYSNQPQHF; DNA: TGTGCCAGCAGGGGACAGGGCTATAGCAATCAGCCCCAGCATTTT
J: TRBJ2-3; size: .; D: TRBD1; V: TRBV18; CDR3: CASSPRGQGTSTDTQYF; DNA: TGTGCCAGCTCACCACGGGGACAGGGTACTAGCACAGATACGCAGTATTTT
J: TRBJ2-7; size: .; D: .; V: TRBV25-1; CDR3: CASSERDKAPSYEQYF; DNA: TGTGCCAGCAGTGAAAGGGACAAGGCCCCCTCCTACGAGCAGTACTTC
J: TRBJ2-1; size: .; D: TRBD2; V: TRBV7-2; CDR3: CASSFHSGNDEQFF; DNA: TGTGCCAGCAGCTTCCATAGCGGGAACGATGAGCAGTTCTTC
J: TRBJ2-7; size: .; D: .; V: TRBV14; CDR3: CASSALGWSEQYF; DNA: TGTGCCAGCAGCGCCCTGGGTTGGAGCGAGCAGTACTTC
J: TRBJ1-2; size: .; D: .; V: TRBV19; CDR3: CASSIPHGNYGYTF; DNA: TGTGCCAGTAGTATACCCCACGGTAACTATGGCTACACCTTC
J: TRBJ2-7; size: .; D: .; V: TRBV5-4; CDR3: CASSLQVSSYEQYF; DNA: TGTGCCAGCAGCTTACAGGTTTCCTCCTACGAGCAGTACTTC
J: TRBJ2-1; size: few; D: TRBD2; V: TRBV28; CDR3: CASSIRNGGNNEQFF; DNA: TGTGCCAGCAGCATCAGGAACGGGGGGAACAATGAGCAGTTCTTC
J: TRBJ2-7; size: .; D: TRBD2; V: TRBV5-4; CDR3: CASSPGTSGVSYEQYF; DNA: TGTGCCAGCAGCCCGGGGACTAGCGGGGTCTCCTACGAGCAGTACTTC
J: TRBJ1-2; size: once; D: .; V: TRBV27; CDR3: CASSLWDKGSGYTF; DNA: TGTGCCAGCAGTTTATGGGACAAGGGTTCGGGCTACACCTTC
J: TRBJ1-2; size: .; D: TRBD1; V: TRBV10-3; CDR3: CAISAATGYYGYTF; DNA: TGTGCCATCAGTGCTGCGACAGGGTACTATGGCTACACCTTC
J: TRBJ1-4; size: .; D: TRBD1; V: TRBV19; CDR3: CASSTSTGGSGGMKKLFF; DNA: TGTGCCAGTAGTACCTCAACAGGGGGCTCAGGGGGAATGAAGAAACTGTTTTTT
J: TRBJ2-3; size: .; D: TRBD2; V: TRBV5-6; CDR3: CASSLGTSGHTDTQYF; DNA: TGTGCCAGCAGCCTAGGGACTAGCGGCCACACAGATACGCAGTATTTT
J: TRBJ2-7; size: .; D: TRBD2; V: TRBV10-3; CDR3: CAISEPGGPYEQYF; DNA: TGTGCCATCAGTGAGCCGGGAGGTCCCTACGAGCAGTACTTC
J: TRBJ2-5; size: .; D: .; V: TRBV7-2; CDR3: CASSISPVKETQYF; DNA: TGTGCCAGCAGCATTAGTCCGGTAAAAGAGACCCAGTACTTC
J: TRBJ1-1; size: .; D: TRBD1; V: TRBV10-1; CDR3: CASSVTGPTEAFF; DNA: TGCGCCAGCAGTGTGACAGGGCCCACTGAAGCTTTCTTT
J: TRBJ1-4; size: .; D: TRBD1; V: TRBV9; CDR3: CASSATGSGGEKLFF; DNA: TGTGCCAGCAGCGCTACAGGGTCAGGGGGTGAAAAACTGTTTTTT
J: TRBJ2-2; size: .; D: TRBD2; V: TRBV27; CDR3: CASEGLAGGGELFF; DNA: TGTGCCAGCGAGGGACTAGCGGGAGGCGGGGAGCTGTTTTTT
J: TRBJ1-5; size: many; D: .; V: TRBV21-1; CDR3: CASPPAPFAGTGQNQPQHF; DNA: TGTGCCAGCCCCCCGGCCCCCTTTGCTGGGACAGGGCAGAATCAGCCCCAGCATTTT
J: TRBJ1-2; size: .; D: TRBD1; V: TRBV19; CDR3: CASSIYRGQGYTF; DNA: TGTGCCAGTAGTATTTACAGGGGGCAGGGCTACACCTTC
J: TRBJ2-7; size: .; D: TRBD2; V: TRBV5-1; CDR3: CASSVGTSGMKTYEQYF; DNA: TGCGCCAGCAGCGTGGGGACTAGCGGGATGAAAACCTACGAGCAGTACTTC
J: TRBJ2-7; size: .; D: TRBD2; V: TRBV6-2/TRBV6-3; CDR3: CASSYSTSGNFDEQYF; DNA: TGTGCCAGCAGTTACTCGACTAGCGGGAATTTTGACGAGCAGTACTTC
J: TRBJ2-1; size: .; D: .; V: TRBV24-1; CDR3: CATSRGGSYEQFF; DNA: TGTGCCACCAGTCGTGGGGGCAGTTATGAGCAGTTCTTC
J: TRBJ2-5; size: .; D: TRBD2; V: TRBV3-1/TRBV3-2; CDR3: CASSQGLAVYRETQYF; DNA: TGTGCCAGCAGCCAAGGACTAGCGGTCTATAGGGAGACCCAGTACTTC
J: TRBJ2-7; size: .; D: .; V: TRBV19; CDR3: CATAGPWGSSYEQYF; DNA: TGTGCCACTGCCGGACCGTGGGGCAGCTCCTACGAGCAGTACTTC
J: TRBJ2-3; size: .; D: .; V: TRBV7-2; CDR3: CASSLARFTDTQYF; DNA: TGTGCCAGCAGCTTAGCTAGATTCACAGATACGCAGTATTTT
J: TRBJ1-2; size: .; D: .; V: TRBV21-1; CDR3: CASSKGRQGRDGYTF; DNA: TGTGCCAGCAGCAAAGGGCGCCAGGGAAGGGATGGCTACACCTTC
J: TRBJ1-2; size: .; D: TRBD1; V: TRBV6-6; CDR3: CASSGRGPDGYTF; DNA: TGTGCCAGCAGTGGCAGGGGGCCGGATGGCTACACCTTC
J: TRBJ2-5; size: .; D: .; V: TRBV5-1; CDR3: CASSRNAVGTETQYF; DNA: TGCGCCAGCAGCCGAAACGCAGTGGGCACGGAGACCCAGTACTTC
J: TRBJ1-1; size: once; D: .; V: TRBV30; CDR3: CAWRSRGSPTEAFF; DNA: TGTGCCTGGAGGTCTCGGGGATCTCCCACTGAAGCTTTCTTT
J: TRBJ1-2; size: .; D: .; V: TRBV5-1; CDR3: CASSLGDSNYGYTF; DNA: TGCGCCAGCAGCTTAGGAGACTCAAACTATGGCTACACCTTC
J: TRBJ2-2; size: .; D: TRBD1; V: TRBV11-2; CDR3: CASTSRQGTTGELFF; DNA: TGTGCCAGCACCAGTAGACAGGGGACCACCGGGGAGCTGTTTTTT
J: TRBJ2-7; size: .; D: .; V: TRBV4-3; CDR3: CASSQDRAGVYEQYF; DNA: TGCGCCAGCAGCCAAGATAGGGCAGGGGTCTACGAGCAGTACTTC